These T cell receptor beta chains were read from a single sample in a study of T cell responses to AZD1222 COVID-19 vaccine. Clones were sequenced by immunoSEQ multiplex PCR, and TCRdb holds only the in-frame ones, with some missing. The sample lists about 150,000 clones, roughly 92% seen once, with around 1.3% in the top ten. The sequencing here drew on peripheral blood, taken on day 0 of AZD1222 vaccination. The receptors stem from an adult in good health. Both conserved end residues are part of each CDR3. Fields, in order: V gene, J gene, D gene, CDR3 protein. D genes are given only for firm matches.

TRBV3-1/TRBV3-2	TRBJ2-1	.	CASSPIGGYNEQFF
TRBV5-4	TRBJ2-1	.	CASSLGVLSGNEQFF
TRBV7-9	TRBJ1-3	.	CASSSNGLFSGNTIYF
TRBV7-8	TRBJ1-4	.	CASSYRAGTTNEKLFF
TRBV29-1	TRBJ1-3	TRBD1	CSVDGQGGNTIYF
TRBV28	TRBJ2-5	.	CASSPRLGPQETQYF
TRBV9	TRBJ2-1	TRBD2	CASLKRGHYNEQFF
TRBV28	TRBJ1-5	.	CASSPVRDQPQHF
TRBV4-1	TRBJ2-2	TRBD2	CASSQVSGGLAGWTGELFF
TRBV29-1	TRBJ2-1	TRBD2	CSVEDWLAGDYNEQFF
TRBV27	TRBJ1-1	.	CASRASRENTEAFF
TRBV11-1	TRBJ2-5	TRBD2	CASSFTSGGHQETQYF
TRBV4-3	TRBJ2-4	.	CASSQDSKNIQYF
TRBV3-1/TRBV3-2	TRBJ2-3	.	CASSQDWRDSTDTQYF
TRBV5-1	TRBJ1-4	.	CASSLAWQGNEKLFF
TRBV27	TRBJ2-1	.	CASSLQGTYNEQFF
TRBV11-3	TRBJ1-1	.	CASSFGGGLDIMNTEAFF
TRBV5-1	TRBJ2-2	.	CASSLDHTGELFF
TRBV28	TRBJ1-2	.	CASTTDYGYTF
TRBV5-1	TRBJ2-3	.	CASSQTSPPDTQYF
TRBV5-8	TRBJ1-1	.	CASSRRSSGTRRTEAFF
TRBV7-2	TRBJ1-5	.	CASSLGSGGGQPQHF
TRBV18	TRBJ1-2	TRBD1	CASSPDRDYGYTF
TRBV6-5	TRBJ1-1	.	CASSYSRPMNTEAFF
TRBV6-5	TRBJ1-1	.	CASSYSAGEAFF
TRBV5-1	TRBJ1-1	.	CASSFLVNTEAFF
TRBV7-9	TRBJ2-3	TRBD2	CASSDLAGGTDTQYF
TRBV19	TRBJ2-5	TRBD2	CASSISQAGVEGLETQYF
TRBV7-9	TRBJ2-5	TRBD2	CASSFLADQETQYF
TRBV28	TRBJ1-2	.	CASSTPSGQELYGYTF
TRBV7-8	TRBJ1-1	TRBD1	CASSHGQGAMNTEAFF
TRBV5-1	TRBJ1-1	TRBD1	CASSLKPGQGVDTEAFF
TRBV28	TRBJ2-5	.	CASSNSETQYF
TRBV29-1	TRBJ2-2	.	CSVVPQGRSNTGELFF
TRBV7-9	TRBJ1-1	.	CAVLGWDPRWTEAFF
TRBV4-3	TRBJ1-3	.	CASSQHSGNTIYF
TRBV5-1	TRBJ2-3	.	CASSLVSGGRSDTQYF
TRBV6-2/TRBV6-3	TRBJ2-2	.	CASSYSIQGQGELFF
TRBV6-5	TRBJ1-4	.	CASSYPLQNHEKLFF